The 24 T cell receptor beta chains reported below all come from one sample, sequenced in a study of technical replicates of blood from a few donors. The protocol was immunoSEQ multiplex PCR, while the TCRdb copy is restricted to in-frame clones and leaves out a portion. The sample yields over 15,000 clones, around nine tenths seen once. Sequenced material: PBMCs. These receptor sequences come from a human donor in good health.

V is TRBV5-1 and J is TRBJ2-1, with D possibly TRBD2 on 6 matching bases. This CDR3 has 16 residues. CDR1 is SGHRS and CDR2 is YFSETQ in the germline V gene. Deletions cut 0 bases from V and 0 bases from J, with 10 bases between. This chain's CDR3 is CASSLASDSSYNEQFF. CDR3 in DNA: TGCGCCAGCAGCTTGGCTAGCGATAGCTCCTACAATGAGCAGTTCTTC.

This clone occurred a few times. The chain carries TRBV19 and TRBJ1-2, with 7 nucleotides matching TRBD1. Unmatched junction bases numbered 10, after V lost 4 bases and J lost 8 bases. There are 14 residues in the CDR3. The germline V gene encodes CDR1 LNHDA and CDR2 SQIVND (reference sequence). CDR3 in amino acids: CASSSGEGARGYTF. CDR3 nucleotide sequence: TGTGCCAGTAGTAGCGGAGAGGGGGCTCGCGGCTACACCTTC.

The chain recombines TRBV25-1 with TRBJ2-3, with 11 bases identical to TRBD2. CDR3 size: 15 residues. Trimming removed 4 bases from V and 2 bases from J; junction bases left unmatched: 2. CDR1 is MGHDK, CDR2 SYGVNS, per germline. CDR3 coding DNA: TGTGCCAGCAGTGTAGCGGGAGGGACCACAGATACGCAGTATTTT. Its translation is CASSVAGGTTDTQYF.

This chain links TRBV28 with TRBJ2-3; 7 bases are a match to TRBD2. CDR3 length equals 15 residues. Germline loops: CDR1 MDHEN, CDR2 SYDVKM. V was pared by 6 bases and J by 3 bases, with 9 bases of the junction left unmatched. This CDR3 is CASSGRELGTDTQYF. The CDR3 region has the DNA TGTGCCAGCAGCGGGCGGGAGTTGGGTACAGATACGCAGTATTTT. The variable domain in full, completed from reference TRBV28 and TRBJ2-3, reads DVKVTQSSRYLVKRTGEKVFLECVQDMDHENMFWYRQDPGLGLRLIYFSYDVKMKEKGDIPEGYSVSREKKERFSLILESASTNQTSMYLCASSGRELGTDTQYFGPGTRLTVL.

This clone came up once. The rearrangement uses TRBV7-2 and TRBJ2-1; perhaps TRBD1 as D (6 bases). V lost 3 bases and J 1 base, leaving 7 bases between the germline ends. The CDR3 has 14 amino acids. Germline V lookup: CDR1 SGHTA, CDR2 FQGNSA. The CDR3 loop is CASSFDRSYNEQFF. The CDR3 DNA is TGTGCCAGCAGCTTTGACAGGTCCTACAATGAGCAGTTCTTC.

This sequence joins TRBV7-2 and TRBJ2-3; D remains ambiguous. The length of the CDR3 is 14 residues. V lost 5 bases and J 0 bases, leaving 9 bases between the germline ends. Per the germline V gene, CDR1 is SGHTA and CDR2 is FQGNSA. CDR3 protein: CASSPTTSTDTQYF. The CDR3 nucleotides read TGTGCCAGCAGCCCGACAACTAGCACAGATACGCAGTATTTT.

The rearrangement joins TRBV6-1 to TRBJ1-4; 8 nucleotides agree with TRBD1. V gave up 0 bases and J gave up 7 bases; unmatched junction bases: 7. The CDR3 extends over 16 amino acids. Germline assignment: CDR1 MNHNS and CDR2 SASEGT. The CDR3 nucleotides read TGTGCCAGCAGTGAAGCGTTCAGGGGGCAGGTTGAAAAACTGTTTTTT. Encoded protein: CASSEAFRGQVEKLFF.

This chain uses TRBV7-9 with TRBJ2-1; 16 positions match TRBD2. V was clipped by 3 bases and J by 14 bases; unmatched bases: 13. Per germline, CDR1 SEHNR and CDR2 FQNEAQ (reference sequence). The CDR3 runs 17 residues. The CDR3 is CASSFPSPGLAGGPEFF. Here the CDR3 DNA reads TGTGCCAGCAGCTTCCCCTCGCCGGGACTAGCGGGAGGGCCGGAGTTCTTC.

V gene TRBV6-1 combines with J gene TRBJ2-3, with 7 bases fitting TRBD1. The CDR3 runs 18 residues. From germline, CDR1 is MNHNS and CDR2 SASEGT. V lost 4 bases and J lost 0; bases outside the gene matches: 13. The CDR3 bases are TGTGCCAGCAGTGGGGGAAGACAGGGCCTTACTAGCACAGATACGCAGTATTTT. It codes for CASSGGRQGLTSTDTQYF.

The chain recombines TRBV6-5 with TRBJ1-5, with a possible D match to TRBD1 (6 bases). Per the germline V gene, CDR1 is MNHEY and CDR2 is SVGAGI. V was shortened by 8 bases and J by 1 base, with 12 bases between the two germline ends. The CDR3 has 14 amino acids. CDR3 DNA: TGTGCCAGCCACTCGGGGGGCAGCAATCAGCCCCAGCATTTT. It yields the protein CASHSGGSNQPQHF.

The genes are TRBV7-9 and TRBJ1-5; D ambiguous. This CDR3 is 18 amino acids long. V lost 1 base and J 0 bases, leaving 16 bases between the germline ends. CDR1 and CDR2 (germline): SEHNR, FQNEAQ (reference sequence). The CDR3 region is CASSLEGGPLYSNQPQHF. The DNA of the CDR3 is TGTGCCAGCAGCTTAGAGGGAGGGCCCCTATATAGCAATCAGCCCCAGCATTTT.

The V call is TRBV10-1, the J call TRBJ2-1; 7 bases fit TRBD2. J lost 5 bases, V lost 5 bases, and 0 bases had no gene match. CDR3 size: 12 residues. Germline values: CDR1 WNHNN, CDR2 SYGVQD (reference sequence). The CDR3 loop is CASSSGNNEQFF. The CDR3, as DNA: TGCGCCAGCAGTAGCGGGAACAATGAGCAGTTCTTC.

The DNA for the CDR3 is TGTGCCAGCAGCTCAATCGGGCCAGCGGGAGCAGTCTACGAGCAGTACTTC. Translation gives CASSSIGPAGAVYEQYF. This chain links TRBV7-8 with TRBJ2-7, with 8 positions matching TRBD2. This CDR3 is 17 amino acids long. The J segment lost 3 bases and the V segment lost 4 bases, leaving 14 bases of the junction unmatched. The germline gives CDR1 SGHVS, CDR2 FQNEAQ.

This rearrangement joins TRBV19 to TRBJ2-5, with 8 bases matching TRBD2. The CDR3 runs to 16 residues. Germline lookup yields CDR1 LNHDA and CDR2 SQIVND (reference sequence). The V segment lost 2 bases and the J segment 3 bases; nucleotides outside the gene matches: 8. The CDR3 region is CASSIFTSGDKETQYF. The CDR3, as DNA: TGTGCCAGTAGTATATTTACTAGCGGAGACAAAGAGACCCAGTACTTC.

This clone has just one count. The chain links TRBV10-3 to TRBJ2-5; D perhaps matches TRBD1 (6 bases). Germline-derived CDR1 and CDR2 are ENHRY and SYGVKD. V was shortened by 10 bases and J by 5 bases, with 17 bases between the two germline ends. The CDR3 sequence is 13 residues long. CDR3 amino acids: CATKQGGGETQYF. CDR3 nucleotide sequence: TGTGCCACGAAACAGGGCGGCGGGGAGACCCAGTACTTC.

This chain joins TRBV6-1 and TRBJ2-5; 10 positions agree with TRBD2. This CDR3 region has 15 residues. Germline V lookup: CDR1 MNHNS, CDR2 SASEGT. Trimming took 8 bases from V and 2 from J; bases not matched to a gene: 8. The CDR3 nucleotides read TGTGCCAGCTCCTCGTCAGCGGGAGGGCAAGAGACCCAGTACTTC. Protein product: CASSSSAGGQETQYF.

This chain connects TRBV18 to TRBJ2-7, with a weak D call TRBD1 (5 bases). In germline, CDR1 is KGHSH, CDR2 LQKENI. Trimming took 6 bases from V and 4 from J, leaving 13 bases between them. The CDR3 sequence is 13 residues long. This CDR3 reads CASSPPSGYEQYF. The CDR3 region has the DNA TGTGCCAGCTCTCCTCCATCAGGGTACGAGCAGTACTTC.

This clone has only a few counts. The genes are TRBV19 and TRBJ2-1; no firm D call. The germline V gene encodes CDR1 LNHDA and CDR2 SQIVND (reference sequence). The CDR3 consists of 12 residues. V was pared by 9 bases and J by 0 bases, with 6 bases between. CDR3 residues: CASKSSYNEQFF. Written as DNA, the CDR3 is TGTGCCAGCAAGAGCTCCTACAATGAGCAGTTCTTC.

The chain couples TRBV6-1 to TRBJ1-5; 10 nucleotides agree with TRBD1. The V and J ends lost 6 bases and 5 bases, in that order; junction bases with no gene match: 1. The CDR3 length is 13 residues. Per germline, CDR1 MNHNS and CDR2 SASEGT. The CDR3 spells CASRGTGDQPQHF. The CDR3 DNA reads TGTGCCAGCAGGGGGACAGGGGATCAGCCCCAGCATTTT.

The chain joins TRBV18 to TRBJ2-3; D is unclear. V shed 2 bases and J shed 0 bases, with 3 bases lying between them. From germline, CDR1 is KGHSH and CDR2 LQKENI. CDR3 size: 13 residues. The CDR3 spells CASSPASTDTQYF. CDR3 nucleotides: TGTGCCAGCTCACCAGCGAGCACAGATACGCAGTATTTT.

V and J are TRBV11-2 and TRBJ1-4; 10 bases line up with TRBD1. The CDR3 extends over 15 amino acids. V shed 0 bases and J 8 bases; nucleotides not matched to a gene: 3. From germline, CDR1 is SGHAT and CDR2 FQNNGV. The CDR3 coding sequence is TGTGCCAGCAGCTTAGACGGGACAGGGGTCGAAAAACTGTTTTTT. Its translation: CASSLDGTGVEKLFF.

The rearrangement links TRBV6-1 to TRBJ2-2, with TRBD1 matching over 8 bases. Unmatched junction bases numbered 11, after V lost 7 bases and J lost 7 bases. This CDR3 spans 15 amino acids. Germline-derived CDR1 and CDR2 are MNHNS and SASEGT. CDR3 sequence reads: CASNLEDRVIGELFF. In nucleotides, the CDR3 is TGTGCCAGCAACCTTGAGGACAGGGTAATCGGGGAGCTGTTTTTT.

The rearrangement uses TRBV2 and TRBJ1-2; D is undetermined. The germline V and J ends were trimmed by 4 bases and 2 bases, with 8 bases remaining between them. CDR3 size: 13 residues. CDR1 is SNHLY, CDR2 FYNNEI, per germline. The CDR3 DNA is TGTGCCAGCAGTGTGGGCTTCAACTATGGCTACACCTTC. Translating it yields CASSVGFNYGYTF. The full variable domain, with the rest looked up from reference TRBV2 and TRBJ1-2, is EPEVTQTPSHQVTQMGQEVILRCVPISNHLYFYWYRQILGQKVEFLVSFYNNEISEKSEIFDDQFSVERPDGSNFTLKIRSTKLEDSAMYFCASSVGFNYGYTFGSGTRLTVV.

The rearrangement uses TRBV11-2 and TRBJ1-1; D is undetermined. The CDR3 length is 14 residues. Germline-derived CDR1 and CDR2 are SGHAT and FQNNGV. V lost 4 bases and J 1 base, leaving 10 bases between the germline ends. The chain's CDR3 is CASSSPTGNTEAFF. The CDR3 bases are TGTGCCAGCAGCTCCCCCACGGGGAACACTGAAGCTTTCTTT.